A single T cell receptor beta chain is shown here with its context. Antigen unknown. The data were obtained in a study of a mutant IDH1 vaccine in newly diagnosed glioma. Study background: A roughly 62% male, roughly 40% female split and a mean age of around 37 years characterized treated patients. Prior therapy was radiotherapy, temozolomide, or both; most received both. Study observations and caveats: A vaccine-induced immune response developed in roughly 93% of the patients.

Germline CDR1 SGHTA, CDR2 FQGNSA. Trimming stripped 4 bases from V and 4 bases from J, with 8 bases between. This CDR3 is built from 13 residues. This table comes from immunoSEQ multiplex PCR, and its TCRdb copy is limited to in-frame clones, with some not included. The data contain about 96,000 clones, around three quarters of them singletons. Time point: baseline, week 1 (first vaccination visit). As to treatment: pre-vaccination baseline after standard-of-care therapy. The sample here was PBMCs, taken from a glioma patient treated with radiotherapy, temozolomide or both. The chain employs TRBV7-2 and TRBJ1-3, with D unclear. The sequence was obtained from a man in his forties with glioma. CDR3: CASSSSGGNTIYF. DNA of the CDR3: TGTGCCAGCAGCTCCTCCGGGGGAAACACCATATATTTT.